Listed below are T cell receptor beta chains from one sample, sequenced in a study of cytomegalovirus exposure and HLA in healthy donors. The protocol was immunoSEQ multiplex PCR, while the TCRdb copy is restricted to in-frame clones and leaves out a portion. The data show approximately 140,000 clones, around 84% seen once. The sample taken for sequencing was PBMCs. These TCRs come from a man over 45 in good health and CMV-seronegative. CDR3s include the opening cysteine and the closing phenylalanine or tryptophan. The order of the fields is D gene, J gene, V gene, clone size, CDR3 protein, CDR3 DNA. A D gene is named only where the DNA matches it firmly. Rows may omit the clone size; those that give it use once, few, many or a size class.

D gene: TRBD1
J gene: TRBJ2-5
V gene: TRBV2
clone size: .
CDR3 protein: CASIRDRGLGGETQYF
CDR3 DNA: TGTGCCAGCATAAGGGACAGGGGGCTGGGGGGAGAGACCCAGTACTTC

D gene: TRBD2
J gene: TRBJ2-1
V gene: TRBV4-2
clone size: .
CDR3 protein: CASSSGGEQFF
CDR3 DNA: TGTGCCAGCAGCAGCGGGGGTGAGCAGTTCTTC

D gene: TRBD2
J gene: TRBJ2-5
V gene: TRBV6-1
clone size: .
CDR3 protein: CASSEVAGDSLEQYF
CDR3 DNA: TGTGCCAGCAGTGAAGTAGCGGGGGATTCCCTAGAGCAGTACTTC

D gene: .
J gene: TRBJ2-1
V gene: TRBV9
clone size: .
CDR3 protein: CASSVAENEQFF
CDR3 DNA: TGTGCCAGCAGCGTAGCAGAAAATGAGCAGTTCTTC

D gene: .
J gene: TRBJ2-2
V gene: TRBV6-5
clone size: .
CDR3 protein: CASSYGRKAGELFF
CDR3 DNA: TGTGCCAGCAGTTACGGCAGGAAGGCCGGGGAGCTGTTTTTT

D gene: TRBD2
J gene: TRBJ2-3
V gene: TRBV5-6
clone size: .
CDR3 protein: CASSSSYERGWTDTQYF
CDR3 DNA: TGTGCCAGCAGCTCATCCTACGAGCGGGGGTGGACAGATACGCAGTATTTT

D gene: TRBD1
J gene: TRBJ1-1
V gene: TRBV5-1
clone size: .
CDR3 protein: CASSLDRTGAEAFF
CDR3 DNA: TGCGCCAGCAGCTTGGATCGGACAGGGGCTGAAGCTTTCTTT

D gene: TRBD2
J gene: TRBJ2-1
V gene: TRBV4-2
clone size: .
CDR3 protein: CASSQDRLRGGYNEQFF
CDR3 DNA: TGTGCCAGCAGCCAAGACCGGCTGCGGGGGGGCTACAATGAGCAGTTCTTC

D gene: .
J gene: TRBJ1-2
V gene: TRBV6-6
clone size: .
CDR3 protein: CASSYPRWETNYGYTF
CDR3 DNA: TGTGCCAGCAGTTACCCGCGGTGGGAGACTAACTATGGCTACACCTTC

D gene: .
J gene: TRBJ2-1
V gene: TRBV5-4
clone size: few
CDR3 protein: CASSQSSGGYNEQFF
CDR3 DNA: TGTGCCAGCAGCCAGTCGTCAGGGGGGTACAATGAGCAGTTCTTC

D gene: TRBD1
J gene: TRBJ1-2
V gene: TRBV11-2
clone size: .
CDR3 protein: CASSLGTANYGYTF
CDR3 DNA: TGTGCCAGCAGCCTTGGGACAGCTAACTATGGCTACACCTTC